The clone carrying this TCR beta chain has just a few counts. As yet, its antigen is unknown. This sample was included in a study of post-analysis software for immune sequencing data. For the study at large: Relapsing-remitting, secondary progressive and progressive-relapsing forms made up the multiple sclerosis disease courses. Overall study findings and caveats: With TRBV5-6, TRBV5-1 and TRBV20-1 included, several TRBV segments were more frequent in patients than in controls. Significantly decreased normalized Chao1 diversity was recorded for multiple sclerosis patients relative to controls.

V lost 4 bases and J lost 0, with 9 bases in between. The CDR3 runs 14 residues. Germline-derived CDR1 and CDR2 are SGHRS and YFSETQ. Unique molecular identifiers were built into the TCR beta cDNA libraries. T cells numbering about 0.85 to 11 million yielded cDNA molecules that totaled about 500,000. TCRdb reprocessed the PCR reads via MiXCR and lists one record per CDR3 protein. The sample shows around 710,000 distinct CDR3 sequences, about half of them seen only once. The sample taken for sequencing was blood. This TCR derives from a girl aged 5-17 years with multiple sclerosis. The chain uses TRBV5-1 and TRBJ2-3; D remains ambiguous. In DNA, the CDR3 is TGCGCCAGCAGCCCCTTCCCCAGCACAGATACGCAGTATTTT. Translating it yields CASSPFPSTDTQYF.